A single sample is the source of the 13 T cell receptor beta chains below, sequenced in a study of blood T cell repertoires in COVID-19. TCRdb's table, derived via immunoSEQ multiplex PCR, lists solely in-frame clones and lacks some. The sample has about 70,000 clones, around 80% seen once. The sequencing input was peripheral blood. These receptor sequences come from a man between 65 and 85 years old who had recovered from COVID-19.

This clone was seen once. This chain connects TRBV9 to TRBJ1-2; D is ambiguous. V dropped 4 bases and J dropped 0 bases, with 10 bases sitting between them. Germline V gene lookup returns CDR1 SGDLS and CDR2 YYNGEE. The CDR3 length is 14 residues. DNA for the CDR3: TGTGCCAGCAGCCCTGCCCGAGCTAACTATGGCTACACCTTC. This gives the protein CASSPARANYGYTF.

The CDR3 spells CASAATSGSVETQYF. The CDR3 DNA reads as TGCGCCAGCGCCGCGACTAGCGGGAGTGTAGAGACCCAGTACTTC. The V call is TRBV5-1, the J call TRBJ2-5; 12 nucleotides align to TRBD2. The trim removed 7 bases at V and 4 bases at J, leaving 8 bases unmatched. This CDR3 comprises 15 residues. Per the germline V gene, CDR1 is SGHRS and CDR2 is YFSETQ.

The CDR3 region has the DNA TGTGCCAGCAGCACCTCGACAGGCATGAACACTGAAGCTTTCTTT. Translating gives CASSTSTGMNTEAFF. The rearrangement links TRBV11-2 to TRBJ1-1, with TRBD1 as a possible D gene (6 bases). Trimming removed 5 bases from V and 0 bases from J, with 13 bases in between. The CDR3 sequence is 15 residues long. Per germline, CDR1 SGHAT and CDR2 FQNNGV.

The J gene is TRBJ1-3, the V gene TRBV4-1, with 7 bases that match TRBD1. The V and J ends lost 4 bases and 2 bases, in that order; junction bases with no gene match: 5. The CDR3 length is 15 residues. Germline V gives CDR1 MGHRA, CDR2 YSYEKL. CDR3 loop: CASSPTGLPGNTIYF. The CDR3 DNA sequence: TGCGCCAGCAGCCCGACAGGGCTTCCTGGAAACACCATATATTTT.

This chain links TRBV5-4 with TRBJ2-7; 7 nucleotides align to TRBD2. Trimming at V came to 8 bases and at J to 4 bases, leaving 9 bases not matched to a gene. This CDR3 contains 13 residues. Germline CDR1 is SGHNT and CDR2 is YYREEE (reference sequence). In DNA, the CDR3 is TGTGCCAGTTCGGGGGGTAGAACTTACGAGCAGTACTTC. Translated, it gives CASSGGRTYEQYF.

The chain is built from TRBV19 and TRBJ2-3; D possibly corresponds to TRBD2 (5 bases). Germline CDR1 and CDR2: LNHDA and SQIVND (reference sequence). The CDR3 loop spans 11 amino acids. V gave up 7 bases and J gave up 4 bases, with 6 bases separating them. The CDR3 is CASTGADTQYF. The CDR3 nucleotides are TGTGCCAGTACCGGGGCAGATACGCAGTATTTT.

This chain uses TRBV5-6 with TRBJ1-2; possibly TRBD1 for D (5 bases). Germline V gene sequence: CDR1 SGHDT, CDR2 YYEEEE. Trimming removed 4 bases from V and 2 bases from J, with 15 bases in between. This CDR3 spans 15 amino acids. Here the CDR3 reads CASSIPGLVNYGYTF. In DNA, the CDR3 is TGTGCCAGCAGCATACCGGGACTGGTAAACTATGGCTACACCTTC.

This clone showed up just a few times. The V gene is TRBV7-2, the J gene TRBJ2-7; 14 bases are shared with TRBD2. This CDR3 is 15 amino acids long. Trimming removed 5 bases from V and 12 bases from J; junction bases left unmatched: 12. Germline CDR1 is SGHTA and CDR2 is FQGNSA. The DNA for the CDR3 is TGTGCCAGCAGCCCCCCGGGACTAGCGGGGGAACCCTTGTACTTC. Amino acids: CASSPPGLAGEPLYF.

In this sample, this clone turned up a few times. This chain links TRBV5-4 with TRBJ2-5; maybe TRBD1 (6 bases). V lost 2 bases, J lost 5 bases, and 13 bases lay in between. The CDR3 has 14 residues. The V gene's germline CDR1 is SGHNT and CDR2 YYREEE (reference sequence). Here the CDR3 reads CASSLLQGRETQYF. In nucleotides, the CDR3 is TGTGCCAGCAGCTTATTACAGGGTCGGGAGACCCAGTACTTC. Together with reference TRBV5-4 and TRBJ2-5, the CDR3 gives the full variable domain: ETGVTQSPTHLIKTRGQQVTLRCSSQSGHNTVSWYQQALGQGPQFIFQYYREEENGRGNFPPRFSGLQFPNYSSELNVNALELDDSALYLCASSLLQGRETQYFGPGTRLLVL.

This clone was recorded a few times. The chain employs TRBV6-5 and TRBJ1-4; 7 positions match TRBD1. Germline V CDR1 and CDR2: MNHEY, SVGAGI. Trimming removed 6 bases from V and 0 bases from J; junction bases left unmatched: 4. The CDR3 has 15 amino acids. This CDR3 reads CASSRQGPTNEKLFF. The CDR3 nucleotides are TGTGCCAGCAGCCGACAGGGACCAACTAATGAAAAACTGTTTTTT.

This chain uses TRBV19 with TRBJ2-3; 11 nucleotides line up with TRBD1. The CDR3 consists of 18 residues. CDR1 and CDR2 from the germline V gene are LNHDA and SQIVND (reference sequence). V lost 0 bases to trimming and J lost 6 bases; unmatched junction nucleotides: 11. CDR3 loop: CASSIDPGTGGLKDTQYF. In DNA, the CDR3 is TGTGCCAGTAGTATAGACCCCGGGACAGGGGGTCTTAAGGATACGCAGTATTTT.

CDR3 region: CASSLRQEHQPQHF. DNA of the CDR3: TGTGCCAGCAGTCTAAGACAGGAACATCAGCCCCAGCATTTT. The chain uses TRBV6-5 and TRBJ1-5; a possible D gene is TRBD1 (6 bases). V was pared by 5 bases and J by 5 bases, with 13 bases between. Germline V lookup: CDR1 MNHEY, CDR2 SVGAGI. This CDR3 region has 14 residues.

This clone was observed a single time. The genes are TRBV3-1 (or the pseudogene TRBV3-2) and TRBJ2-3; D may be TRBD1 (5 bases). The germline V gene has CDR1 LGHDT and CDR2 YNNKEL (reference sequence). The CDR3 is 13 amino acids. V was pared by 4 bases and J by 11 bases, with 16 bases between. CDR3 amino acids: CASSRLTVPKQYF. The CDR3 region has the DNA TGTGCCAGCAGCCGATTGACAGTCCCAAAGCAGTATTTT.